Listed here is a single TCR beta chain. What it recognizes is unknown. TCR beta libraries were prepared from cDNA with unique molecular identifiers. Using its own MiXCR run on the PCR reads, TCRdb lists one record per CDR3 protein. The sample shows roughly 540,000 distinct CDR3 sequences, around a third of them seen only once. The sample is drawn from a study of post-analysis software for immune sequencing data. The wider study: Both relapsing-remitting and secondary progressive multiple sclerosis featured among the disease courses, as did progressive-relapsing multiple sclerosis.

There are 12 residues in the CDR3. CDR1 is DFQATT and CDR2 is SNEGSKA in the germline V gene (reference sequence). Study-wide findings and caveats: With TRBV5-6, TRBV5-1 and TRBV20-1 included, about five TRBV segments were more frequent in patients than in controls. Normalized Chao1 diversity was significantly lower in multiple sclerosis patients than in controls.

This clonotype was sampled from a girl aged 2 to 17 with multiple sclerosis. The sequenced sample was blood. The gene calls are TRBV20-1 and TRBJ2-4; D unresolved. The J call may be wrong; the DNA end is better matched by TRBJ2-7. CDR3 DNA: TGCAGTGCTATGGTCGGCGACTACGAGCAGTACTTC. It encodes CSAMVGDYEQYF.